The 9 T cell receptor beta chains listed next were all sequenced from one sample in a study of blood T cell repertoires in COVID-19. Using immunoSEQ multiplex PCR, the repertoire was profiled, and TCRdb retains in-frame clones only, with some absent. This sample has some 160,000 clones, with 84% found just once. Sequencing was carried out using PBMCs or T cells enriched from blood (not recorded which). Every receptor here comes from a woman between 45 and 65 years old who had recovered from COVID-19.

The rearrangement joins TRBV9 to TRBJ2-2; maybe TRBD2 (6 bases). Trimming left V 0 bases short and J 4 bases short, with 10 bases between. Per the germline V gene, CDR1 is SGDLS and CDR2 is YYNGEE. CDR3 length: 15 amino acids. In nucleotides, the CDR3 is TGTGCCAGCAGCGTAGGTGGGGGACTCACCGGGGAGCTGTTTTTT. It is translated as CASSVGGGLTGELFF.

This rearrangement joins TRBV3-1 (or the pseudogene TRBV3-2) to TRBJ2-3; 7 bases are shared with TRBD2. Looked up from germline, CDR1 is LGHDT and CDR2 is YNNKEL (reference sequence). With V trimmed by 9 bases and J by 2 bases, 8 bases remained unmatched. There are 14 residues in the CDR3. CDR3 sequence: CASSSGLNTDTQYF. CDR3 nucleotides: TGTGCCAGTAGTTCGGGACTAAACACAGATACGCAGTATTTT.

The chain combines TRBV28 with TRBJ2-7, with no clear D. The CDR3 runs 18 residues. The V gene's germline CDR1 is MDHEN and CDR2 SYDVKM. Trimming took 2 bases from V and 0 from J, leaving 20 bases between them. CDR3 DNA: TGTGCCAGCAGTTTACACCCTATCCTTGGCCGGAGCTCCTACGAGCAGTACTTC. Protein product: CASSLHPILGRSSYEQYF. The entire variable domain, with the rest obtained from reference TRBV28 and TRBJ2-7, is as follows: DVKVTQSSRYLVKRTGEKVFLECVQDMDHENMFWYRQDPGLGLRLIYFSYDVKMKEKGDIPEGYSVSREKKERFSLILESASTNQTSMYLCASSLHPILGRSSYEQYFGPGTRLTVT.

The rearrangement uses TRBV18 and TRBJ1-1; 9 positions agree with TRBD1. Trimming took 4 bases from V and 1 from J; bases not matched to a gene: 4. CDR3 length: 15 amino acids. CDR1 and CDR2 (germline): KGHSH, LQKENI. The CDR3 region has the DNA TGTGCCAGCTCACGCACGGGACAGGGGAACACTGAAGCTTTCTTT. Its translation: CASSRTGQGNTEAFF.

The CDR3 loop is CATADYSGNTIYF. The CDR3 region has the DNA TGTGCCACTGCAGACTACTCTGGAAACACCATATATTTT. The V call is TRBV19, the J call TRBJ1-3; no firm D call. This CDR3 has 13 amino acids. Germline V gene lookup returns CDR1 LNHDA and CDR2 SQIVND (reference sequence). Between the trimmed V and J ends, which lost 10 bases and 0 bases, there was a span of 10 bases.

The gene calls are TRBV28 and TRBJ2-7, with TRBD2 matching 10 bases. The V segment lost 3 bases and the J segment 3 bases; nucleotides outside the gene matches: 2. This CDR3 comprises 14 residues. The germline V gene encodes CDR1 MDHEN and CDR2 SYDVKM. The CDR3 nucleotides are TGTGCCAGCAGTTTTCCTAGCGGGAGCTACGAGCAGTACTTC. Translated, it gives CASSFPSGSYEQYF.

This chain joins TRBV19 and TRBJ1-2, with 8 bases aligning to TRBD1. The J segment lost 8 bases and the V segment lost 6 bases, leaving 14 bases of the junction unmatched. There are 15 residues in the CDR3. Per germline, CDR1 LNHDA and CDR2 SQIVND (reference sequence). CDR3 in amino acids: CASSPFQGAGKGYTF. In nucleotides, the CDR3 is TGTGCCAGTAGCCCATTCCAGGGGGCCGGCAAGGGCTACACCTTC.

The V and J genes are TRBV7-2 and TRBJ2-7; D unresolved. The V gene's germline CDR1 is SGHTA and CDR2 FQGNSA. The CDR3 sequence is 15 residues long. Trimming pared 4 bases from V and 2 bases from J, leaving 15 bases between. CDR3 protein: CASSSDLTRAYEQYF. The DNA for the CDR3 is TGTGCCAGCAGCTCCGACCTCACCCGGGCCTACGAGCAGTACTTC.

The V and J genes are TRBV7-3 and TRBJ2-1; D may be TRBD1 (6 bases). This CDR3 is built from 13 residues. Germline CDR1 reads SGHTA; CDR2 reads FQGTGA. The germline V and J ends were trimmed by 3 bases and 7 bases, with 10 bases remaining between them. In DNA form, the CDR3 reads TGTGCCAGCAGCTTGGGGGCTAGGAATGAGCAGTTCTTC. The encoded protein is CASSLGARNEQFF.